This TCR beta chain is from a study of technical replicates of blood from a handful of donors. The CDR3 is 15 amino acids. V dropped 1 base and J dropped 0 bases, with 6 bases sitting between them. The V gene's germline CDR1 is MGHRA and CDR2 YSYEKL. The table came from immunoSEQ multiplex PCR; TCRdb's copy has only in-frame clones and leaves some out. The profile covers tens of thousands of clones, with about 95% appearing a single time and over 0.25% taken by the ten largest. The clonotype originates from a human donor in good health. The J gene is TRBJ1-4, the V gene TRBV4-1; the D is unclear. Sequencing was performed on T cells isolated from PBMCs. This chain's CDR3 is CASSQAQTTNEKLFF. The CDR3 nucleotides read TGCGCCAGCAGCCAAGCACAGACAACTAATGAAAAACTGTTTTTT.